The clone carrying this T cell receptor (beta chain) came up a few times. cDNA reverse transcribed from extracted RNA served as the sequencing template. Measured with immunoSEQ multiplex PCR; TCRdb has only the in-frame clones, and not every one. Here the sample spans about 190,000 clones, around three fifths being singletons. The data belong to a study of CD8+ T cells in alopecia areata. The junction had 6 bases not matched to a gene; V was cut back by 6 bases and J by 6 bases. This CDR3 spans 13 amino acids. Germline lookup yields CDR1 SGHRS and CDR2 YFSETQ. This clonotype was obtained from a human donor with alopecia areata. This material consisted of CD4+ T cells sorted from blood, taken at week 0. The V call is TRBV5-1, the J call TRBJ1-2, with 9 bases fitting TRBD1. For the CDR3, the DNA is TGCGCCAGCACGTTGGGACAGGGTAATGGCTACACCTTC. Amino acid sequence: CASTLGQGNGYTF.